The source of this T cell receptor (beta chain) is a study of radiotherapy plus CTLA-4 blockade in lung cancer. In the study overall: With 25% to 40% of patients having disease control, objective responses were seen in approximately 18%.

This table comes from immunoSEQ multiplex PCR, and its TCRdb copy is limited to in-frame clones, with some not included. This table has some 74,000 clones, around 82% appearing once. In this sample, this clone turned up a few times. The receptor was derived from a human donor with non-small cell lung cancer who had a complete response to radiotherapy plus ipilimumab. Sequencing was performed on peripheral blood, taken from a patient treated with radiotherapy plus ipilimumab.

CDR3 residues: CASSMTLARGEAFF. The CDR3, as DNA: TGTGCCAGTAGCATGACCCTGGCGCGGGGCGAAGCTTTCTTT. This sequence joins TRBV19 and TRBJ1-1, with a possible D match to TRBD1 (5 bases). The CDR3 is 14 residues long. Germline CDR1 and CDR2: LNHDA and SQIVND (reference sequence). V was shortened by 6 bases and J by 8 bases, with 19 bases between the two germline ends.